This T cell receptor beta chain was sequenced in a study of read filtering for tumor transcriptome and immune sequencing. Background on the study: DNase treatment preceded whole-transcriptome library preparation. RNA-seq yielded only roughly 75 to 1273 TCR reads, IR-seq about 3.5 to 10.27 million.

About this clonotype: The antigen is undetermined. With a much larger clone just one base away, this may be a read error.

From approximately 430 ng of RNA, a library with molecular barcoded alpha/delta and beta/gamma adaptors was made. TCRdb ran MiXCR on the reads and lists one entry per CDR3 protein. The table records 130,000 or so distinct CDR3 sequences, 13% of them present only once. This CDR3 region has 13 residues. Study-wide results and caveats: Sorted CD138-negative bone marrow cells were not purified T cells.

The sequence came from a donor at least 40 years old with multiple myeloma. The chain couples TRBV12-3 or TRBV12-4 to TRBJ2-7; no clear D. What was sequenced was a population of CD138-negative cells sorted from bone marrow. The CDR3 protein is CASSPRPLYEQCF. The CDR3 coding sequence is TGTGCCAGCAGTCCCCGCCCCTTATACGAGCAGTGCTTC.